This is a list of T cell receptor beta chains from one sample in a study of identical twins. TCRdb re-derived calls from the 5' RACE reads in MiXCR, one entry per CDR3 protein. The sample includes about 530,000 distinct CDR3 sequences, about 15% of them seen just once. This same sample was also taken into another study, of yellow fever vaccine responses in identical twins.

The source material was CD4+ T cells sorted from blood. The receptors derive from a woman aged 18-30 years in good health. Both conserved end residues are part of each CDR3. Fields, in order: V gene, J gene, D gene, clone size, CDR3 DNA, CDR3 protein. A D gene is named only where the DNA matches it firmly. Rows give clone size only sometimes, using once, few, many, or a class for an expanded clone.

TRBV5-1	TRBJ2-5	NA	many	TGCGCCAGCAGCTCTCGGCACCCTAGGGAGACCCAGTACTTC	CASSSRHPRETQYF
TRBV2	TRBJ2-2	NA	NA	TGTGCCAGCATGGCCGGCGCGAACACCGGGGAGCTGTTTTTT	CASMAGANTGELFF
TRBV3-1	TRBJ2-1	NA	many	TGTGCCAGCAGCCTCCCGTATAGACATGAGCAGTTCTTC	CASSLPYRHEQFF
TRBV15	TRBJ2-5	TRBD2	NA	TGTGCCACCAGGTCCAGCGGGGTCATTGAGACCCAGTACTTC	CATRSSGVIETQYF
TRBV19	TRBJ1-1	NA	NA	TGTGCCAGTAGTATGGACGAAAGGGAGGAAGCTTTCTTT	CASSMDEREEAFF
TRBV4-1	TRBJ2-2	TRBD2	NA	TGCGCCAGCAGCCAAACCAGCGGGGGGAGGGGGTCCGGGGAGCTGTTTTTT	CASSQTSGGRGSGELFF
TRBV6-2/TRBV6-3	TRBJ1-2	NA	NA	TGTGCCAGCAGGGCAGGCGGTAACTATGGCTACACCTTC	CASRAGGNYGYTF
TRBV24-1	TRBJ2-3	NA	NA	TGTGCCACCAGTGATTTCGCCGGGCGGACAGATACGCAGTATTTT	CATSDFAGRTDTQYF
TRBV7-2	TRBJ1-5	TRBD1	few	TGTGCCAGCAGCCTAGCCAGGGGGCCGAGGAAGCCCCAGCATTTT	CASSLARGPRKPQHF
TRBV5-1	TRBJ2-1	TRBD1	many	TGCGCCAGCAGCTTATGGACAGGGGGAAATGAGCAGTTCTTC	CASSLWTGGNEQFF
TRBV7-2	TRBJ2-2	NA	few	TGTGCCAGCAGCCCGAGGGGGGGTTTTTTCACCGGGGAGCTGTTTTTT	CASSPRGGFFTGELFF
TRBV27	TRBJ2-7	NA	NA	TGTGCCGCCGGGGACTGGAATACCTACGAGCAGTACTTC	CAAGDWNTYEQYF
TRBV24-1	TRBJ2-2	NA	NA	TGTGCCACCAGTGGTACCGGGACCGGCAACACCGGGGAGCTGTTTTTT	CATSGTGTGNTGELFF
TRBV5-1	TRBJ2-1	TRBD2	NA	TGCGCCAGCAGCTTGGTAGGGCGGGGGGTACCTGAGCAGTTCTTC	CASSLVGRGVPEQFF
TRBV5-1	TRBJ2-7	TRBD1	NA	TGCGCCAGCAGCTTATCCGGGACAGGGACCTACGAGCAGTACTTC	CASSLSGTGTYEQYF
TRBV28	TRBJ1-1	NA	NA	TGTGCCACCGCAGCCAATGAGAGAACTGAAGCTTTCTTT	CATAANERTEAFF
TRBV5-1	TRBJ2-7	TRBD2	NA	TGCGCCAGCAGTTGGGGACTAGCGAACTCCTACGAGCAGTACTTC	CASSWGLANSYEQYF
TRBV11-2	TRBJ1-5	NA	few	TGTGCCAGCAGCCAAATGGGGACGGGTCAGCCCCAGCATTTT	CASSQMGTGQPQHF
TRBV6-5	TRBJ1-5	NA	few	TGTGCCAGCAGTACACGACAGTCGGGGAATCAGCCCCAGCATTTT	CASSTRQSGNQPQHF
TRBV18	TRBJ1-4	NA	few	TGTGCCAGCTCACCTATCGGGAGGGCCCTTGCAACTAATGAAAAACTGTTTTTT	CASSPIGRALATNEKLFF
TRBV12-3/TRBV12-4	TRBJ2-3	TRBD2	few	TGTGCCAGCAGTTTTTCTAGCGGGAGGGTAAGGGATACGCAGTATTTT	CASSFSSGRVRDTQYF
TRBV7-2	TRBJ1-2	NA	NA	TGTGCCAGCAGCCGGCGGAGTCAGCGAGACTACACCTTC	CASSRRSQRDYTF
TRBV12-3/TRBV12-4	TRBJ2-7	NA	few	TGTGCCAGCAGTTTGGTCCAAACCCCCTACGAGCAGTACTTC	CASSLVQTPYEQYF
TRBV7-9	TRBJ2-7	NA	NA	TGTGCCAGCAGCTCCTTCCTGGGGATAGGGGCATACGAGCAGTACTTC	CASSSFLGIGAYEQYF
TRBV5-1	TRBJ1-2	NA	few	TGCGCCAGCAGCTCGGAAGGATATGGCTACACCTTC	CASSSEGYGYTF
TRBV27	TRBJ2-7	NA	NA	TGTGCCAGCAGTTTTTCCAAAGGTGTATACGAGCAGTACTTC	CASSFSKGVYEQYF
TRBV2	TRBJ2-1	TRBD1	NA	TGTGCCAGCAGTGAGAGGGACAGTATCAATGAGCAGTTCTTC	CASSERDSINEQFF
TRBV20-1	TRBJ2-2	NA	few	TGCAGTGCTAGAGATGGGCTAGAAGCCGGGGAGCTGTTTTTT	CSARDGLEAGELFF
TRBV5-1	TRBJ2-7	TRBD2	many	TGCGCCAGCAGCAAGGCGGGACTAGCGGGAGTCTCCTACGAGCAGTACTTC	CASSKAGLAGVSYEQYF
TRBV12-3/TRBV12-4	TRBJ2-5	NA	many	TGTGCCAGCAGTCCCCGGGACATTCAAGAGACCCAGTACTTC	CASSPRDIQETQYF
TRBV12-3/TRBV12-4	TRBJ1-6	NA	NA	TGTGCCAGCAGTTTTGAGGTTGGACCGCTACATTCACCCCTCCACTTT	CASSFEVGPLHSPLHF
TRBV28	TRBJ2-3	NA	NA	TGTGCCAGCAGCCAATTTAGCGGAAACACAGATACGCAGTATTTT	CASSQFSGNTDTQYF
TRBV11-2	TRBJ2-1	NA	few	TGTGCCAGCAGCATACGGGGGCTCCGGGATGAGCAGTTCTTC	CASSIRGLRDEQFF
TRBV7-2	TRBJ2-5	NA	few	TGTGCCAGCAGCTCAAATACAGGCCAAGAGACCCAGTACTTC	CASSSNTGQETQYF
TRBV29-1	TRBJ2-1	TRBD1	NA	TGCAGCGGACGGGACAGCTCCTACAATGAGCAGTTCTTC	CSGRDSSYNEQFF
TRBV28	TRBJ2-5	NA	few	TGTGCCAGCAGTTTTGCGGGGCGGAAAAAAGAGACCCAGTACTTC	CASSFAGRKKETQYF
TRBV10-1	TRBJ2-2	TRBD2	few	TGCGCCAGCAGTGAGTCAGGGACTAGGCTGTTTTTT	CASSESGTRLFF
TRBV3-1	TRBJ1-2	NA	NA	TGTGCCAGCAGCCAAAAGGGTACTAACTATGGCTACACCTTC	CASSQKGTNYGYTF
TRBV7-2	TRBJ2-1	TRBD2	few	TGTGCCAGCAGACTAGCGGGCTCTACCCCACATCTATTCAATGAGCAGTTCTTC	CASRLAGSTPHLFNEQFF
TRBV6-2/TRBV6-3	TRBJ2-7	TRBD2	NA	TGTGCCAGCAGAACCTCTAGCGGGAGCTCCTACGAGCAGTACTTC	CASRTSSGSSYEQYF
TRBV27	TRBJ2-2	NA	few	TGTGCCAGCAGTACGTCAGGAGCGGCGAACACCGGGGAGCTGTTTTTT	CASSTSGAANTGELFF
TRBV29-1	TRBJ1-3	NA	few	TGCAGCGTTGATAGTGGCTCTGGAAACACCATATATTTT	CSVDSGSGNTIYF
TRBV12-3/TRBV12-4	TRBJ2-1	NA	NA	TGTGCCAGCAGGCAACAGGGCTCCTACAATGAGCAGTTCTTC	CASRQQGSYNEQFF
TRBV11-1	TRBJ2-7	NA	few	TGTGCCAGCAGCTTAGAGTGGGAGAGCTCCTACGAGCAGTACTTC	CASSLEWESSYEQYF
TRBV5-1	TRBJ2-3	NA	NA	TGCGCCAGCAGCGGGGGCAGATTCACAGATACGCAGTATTTT	CASSGGRFTDTQYF
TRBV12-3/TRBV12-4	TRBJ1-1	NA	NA	TGTGCCAGCAGCACCCTTATGGGGGTGCAAGCTTTCTTT	CASSTLMGVQAFF
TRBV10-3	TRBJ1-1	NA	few	TGTGCCATCAGTGGGGTAGGGGATGAAGCTTTCTTT	CAISGVGDEAFF
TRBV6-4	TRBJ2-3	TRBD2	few	TGTGCCAGCAGCAAGGGACTAGCGGGGGGAAGCACAGATACGCAGTATTTT	CASSKGLAGGSTDTQYF
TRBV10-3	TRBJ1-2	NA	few	TGTGCCGCGGGCAGCTTTAACCCTAACTATGGCTACACCTTC	CAAGSFNPNYGYTF
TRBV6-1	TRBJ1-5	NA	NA	TGTGCCAGCAGCCGCCGCCCAGATCAGCCCCAGCATTTT	CASSRRPDQPQHF
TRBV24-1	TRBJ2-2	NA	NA	TGTGCCACCAGTGATCCTAGGGGGAAACCCGGGGAGCTGTTTTTT	CATSDPRGKPGELFF